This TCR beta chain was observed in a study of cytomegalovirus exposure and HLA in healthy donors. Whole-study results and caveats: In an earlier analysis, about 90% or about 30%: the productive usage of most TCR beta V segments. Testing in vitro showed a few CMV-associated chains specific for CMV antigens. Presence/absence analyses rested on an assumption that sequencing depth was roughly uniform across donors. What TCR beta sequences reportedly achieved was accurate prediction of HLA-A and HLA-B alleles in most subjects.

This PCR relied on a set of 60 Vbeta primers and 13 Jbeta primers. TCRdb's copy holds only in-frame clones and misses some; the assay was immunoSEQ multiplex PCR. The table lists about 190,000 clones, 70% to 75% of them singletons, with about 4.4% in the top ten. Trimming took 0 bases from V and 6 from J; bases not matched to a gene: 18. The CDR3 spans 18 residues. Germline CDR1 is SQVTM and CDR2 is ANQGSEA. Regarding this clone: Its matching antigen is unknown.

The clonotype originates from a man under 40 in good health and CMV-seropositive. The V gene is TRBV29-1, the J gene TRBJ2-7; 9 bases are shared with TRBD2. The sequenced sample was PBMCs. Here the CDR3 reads CSVEDPNSGSSPQGEQYF. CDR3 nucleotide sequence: TGCAGCGTTGAAGATCCGAATAGCGGGAGCTCCCCACAAGGCGAGCAGTACTTC.